This TCR beta chain was captured in a study of blood T cell repertoires in COVID-19. Original analysis: It was from reference gene primer amplification that nucleated cell counts were estimated. TCRdb's table, derived via immunoSEQ multiplex PCR, lists solely in-frame clones and lacks some. From that table come the V and J calls and clone size; the DNA was used to work out D and trimming. The sample lists fewer than 200,000 clones; roughly 91% were seen once. V gave up 1 base and J gave up 2 bases; unmatched junction bases: 17. Germline V gene data show CDR1 as LGHNT and CDR2 as FRNRAP. This CDR3 is built from 21 residues.

The chain carries TRBV12-5 and TRBJ2-3, with 11 bases lining up with TRBD2. This TCR was sampled from a man aged 50 or older who had recovered from COVID-19. The specimen sequenced was peripheral blood. This CDR3 reads CASGLADRDHIAGGPTDTQYF. The CDR3 DNA reads TGTGCTAGTGGTTTGGCGGACAGGGATCATATAGCGGGAGGGCCCACAGATACGCAGTATTTT.